Described below is a single T cell receptor beta chain sequence and its context. Trimming removed 6 bases at V and 7 bases at J, with 13 bases between. This CDR3 contains 13 residues. Across 18 months, stable Graves' hyperthyroidism was marked by no progression to ophthalmopathy. From RNA transcripts, TCR beta CDR3 regions were amplified. HTBI primers drove first-round RT-PCR of the TCR CDR3. MiXCR, run by TCRdb on the multiplex PCR reads, gives a single entry per CDR3 protein. Found here are under 700,000 distinct CDR3 sequences, 40% to 55% of them singletons; the top ten hold roughly 8.2%. This entry is derived from a study of T cells in Graves' hyperthyroidism and ophthalmopathy.

The rearrangement uses TRBV12-3 or TRBV12-4 and TRBJ1-5, with D possibly TRBD1 on 5 matching bases. Material for sequencing was peripheral blood or thyroid tissue (not recorded which). This TCR came from a woman aged 18-29 years with Graves' hyperthyroidism. The CDR3 is CASSRTLRQPQHF. CDR3 sequence (DNA): TGTGCCAGCAGCCGGACACTTCGGCAGCCCCAGCATTTT.